The 20 T cell receptor beta chains reported below all come from one sample, sequenced in a study of T-cell reconstitution after alpha-beta-depleted transplantation in children. Construction of the TCRbeta library involved unique molecular identifiers. TCRdb re-analysed the PCR reads in MiXCR, keeping a single row per CDR3 protein. The table lists 540,000 or so distinct CDR3 sequences, more than 20% of them singletons. The sample consisted of PBMCs, mostly from graft donor cells, taken 360 days after TCRalphabeta/CD19-depleted stem cell transplant. These receptors all stem from a boy younger than two who had a stem cell transplant for acute myeloid leukemia, so the T cells may come from the graft donor.

CDR3 protein: CSAGGRGETQYF. The DNA of the CDR3 is TGCAGTGCTGGCGGCCGGGGAGAGACCCAGTACTTC. This sequence joins TRBV20-1 and TRBJ2-5; the D gene is possibly TRBD2 (5 bases). Trimming pared 5 bases from V and 4 bases from J, leaving 11 bases between. The V gene's germline CDR1 is DFQATT and CDR2 SNEGSKA (reference sequence). The CDR3 has 12 amino acids.

V and J are TRBV14 and TRBJ2-5; TRBD2 matches at 12 bases. Losses at the gene ends were 4 bases for V and 5 bases for J; bases not matched to a gene: 8. The V gene's germline CDR1 is SGHDN and CDR2 FVKESK. This CDR3 comprises 16 residues. CDR3 protein: CASSPSGGALTETQYF. CDR3 DNA sequence: TGTGCCAGCAGCCCTAGCGGGGGGGCCTTAACCGAGACCCAGTACTTC. Together with reference TRBV14 and TRBJ2-5, the CDR3 gives the full variable domain: EAGVTQFPSHSVIEKGQTVTLRCDPISGHDNLYWYRRVMGKEIKFLLHFVKESKQDESGMPNNRFLAERTGGTYSTLKVQPAELEDSGVYFCASSPSGGALTETQYFGPGTRLLVL.

The chain uses TRBV20-1 and TRBJ2-5, with 7 bases matching TRBD1. V gave up 1 base and J gave up 3 bases; unmatched junction bases: 5. This CDR3 spans 14 amino acids. From germline, CDR1 is DFQATT and CDR2 SNEGSKA (reference sequence). CDR3 DNA sequence: TGCAGTGCTAGAGGACCGGGACAGAAAGAGACCCAGTACTTC. Amino acid sequence: CSARGPGQKETQYF.

This chain joins TRBV6-5 and TRBJ2-5; D not certain. Germline lookup yields CDR1 MNHEY and CDR2 SVGAGI. This CDR3 is 15 amino acids long. V dropped 0 bases and J dropped 2 bases, with 10 bases sitting between them. CDR3 nucleotides: TGTGCCAGCAGTTACTCGATAGAGTTACAAGAGACCCAGTACTTC. Translation: CASSYSIELQETQYF.

This clonotype was seen at least ten times. The CDR3 is CASSIQGDTQYF. Here the CDR3 DNA reads TGTGCCAGCAGCATTCAGGGAGATACGCAGTATTTT. The chain is built from TRBV7-9 and TRBJ2-3; D may be TRBD1 (5 bases). Germline V gene data show CDR1 as SEHNR and CDR2 as FQNEAQ (reference sequence). V lost 5 bases and J 5 bases, leaving 8 bases between the germline ends. The CDR3 loop spans 12 amino acids.

This clonotype came up many times. The rearrangement joins TRBV6-5 to TRBJ1-1; no reliable D call. CDR1 is MNHEY, CDR2 SVGAGI, per germline. Trimming shortened V by 3 bases and J by 4 bases, and 9 bases separated the two germline ends. The CDR3 has 13 amino acids. This CDR3 reads CASSYGLSTEAFF. CDR3 DNA sequence: TGTGCCAGCAGTTATGGGTTAAGCACTGAAGCTTTCTTT.

This clonotype has a count of ten or more. The CDR3 protein is CSARGLHNYGYTF. CDR3 in DNA: TGCAGTGCTAGGGGCCTCCATAACTATGGCTACACCTTC. This chain uses TRBV20-1 with TRBJ1-2; D is undetermined. The CDR3 is made up of 13 amino acids. Germline V gene sequence: CDR1 DFQATT, CDR2 SNEGSKA (reference sequence). Trimming removed 3 bases at V and 1 base at J, with 9 bases between.

The sample holds many counts of this clonotype. This chain links TRBV12-3 or TRBV12-4 with TRBJ2-1; TRBD1 matches at 7 bases. V was pared by 4 bases and J by 9 bases, with 6 bases of the junction left unmatched. The CDR3 spans 13 residues. The CDR3 DNA reads TGTGCCAGCAGTTCCCGGGACAGTAGTGAGCAGTTCTTC. Its protein is CASSSRDSSEQFF.

This clonotype was counted between two and nine times. The chain couples TRBV6-1 to TRBJ2-3; a possible D gene is TRBD1 (6 bases). CDR1 is MNHNS and CDR2 is SASEGT in the germline V gene. V was cut by 0 bases and J by 5 bases, with 12 bases left in between. The CDR3 runs to 15 residues. The CDR3 DNA sequence: TGTGCCAGCAGTGAAGCGCTGGGGGCTTTAGATACGCAGTATTTT. As protein: CASSEALGALDTQYF.

In this sample, this clonotype turned up a few times. This chain joins TRBV5-1 and TRBJ2-1; D is ambiguous. The germline V gene has CDR1 SGHRS and CDR2 YFSETQ. Deletions cut 0 bases from V and 3 bases from J, with 10 bases between. CDR3 length: 15 amino acids. CDR3 sequence (DNA): TGCGCCAGCAGCTTGGAGCTTCCTAGCTACAATGAGCAGTTCTTC. It is translated as CASSLELPSYNEQFF.

This clonotype was counted many times. The chain uses TRBV20-1 and TRBJ1-5; unclear D gene. Trimming cost V 6 bases and J 0 bases, with 9 bases left between them. Germline V gives CDR1 DFQATT, CDR2 SNEGSKA (reference sequence). CDR3 length: 13 amino acids. The CDR3 sequence: CSARVYSNQPQHF. CDR3 in DNA: TGCAGTGCAAGGGTCTATAGCAATCAGCCCCAGCATTTT.

The gene calls are TRBV6-2 or TRBV6-3 and TRBJ2-7; TRBD1 or TRBD2 may be the D gene (5 bases each). V lost 6 bases to trimming and J lost 2 bases, with 17 bases between them. The germline V gene encodes CDR1 MNHEY and CDR2 SVGEGT. The CDR3 is 15 residues long. CDR3 protein: CASSRTAGGPYEQYV. For the CDR3, the DNA is TGTGCCAGCAGCCGCACGGCTGGGGGACCCTACGAGCAGTACGTC.

A note on this clonotype: A much larger clone lies a single base off, so this may be a read error. V usage is TRBV2 and J usage is TRBJ2-7, with TRBD1 matching over 7 bases. The CDR3 totals 13 residues. V trimming: 10 bases; J trimming: 5 bases; junction bases outside the gene matches: 11. CDR1 SNHLY and CDR2 FYNNEI come from the germline V gene. The CDR3 nucleotides read TGTGCCAACGAGCTCCGGGACAGAGACGAGCAGTACTTC. Its protein product is CANELRDRDEQYF. The entire variable domain, with the rest obtained from reference TRBV2 and TRBJ2-7, is as follows: EPEVTQTPSHQVTQMGQEVILRCVPISNHLYFYWYRQILGQKVEFLVSFYNNEISEKSEIFDDQFSVERPDGSNFTLKIRSTKLEDSAMYFCANELRDRDEQYFGPGTRLTVT.

This chain connects TRBV6-5 to TRBJ2-7; D possibly corresponds to TRBD2 (6 bases). The CDR3 totals 14 residues. V lost 2 bases and J lost 6, with 14 bases in between. Germline V gene data show CDR1 as MNHEY and CDR2 as SVGAGI. CDR3 loop: CASSYRGGDGEQYV. The CDR3 DNA reads TGTGCCAGCAGTTACAGAGGAGGGGACGGCGAGCAGTACGTC.

The chain is built from TRBV20-1 and TRBJ2-5; a possible D gene is TRBD2 (6 bases). The CDR3 extends over 13 amino acids. V dropped 4 bases and J dropped 6 bases, with 15 bases sitting between them. In germline, CDR1 is DFQATT, CDR2 SNEGSKA (reference sequence). The CDR3 is CSATHRDFKTQYF. The CDR3 region has the DNA TGCAGTGCTACCCACCGGGACTTTAAGACCCAGTACTTC.

This chain connects TRBV28 to TRBJ2-7; D is undetermined. The CDR3 has 16 amino acids. Between the trimmed V and J ends, which lost 2 bases and 3 bases, there was a span of 17 bases. Germline V gene lookup returns CDR1 MDHEN and CDR2 SYDVKM. In DNA form, the CDR3 reads TGTGCCAGCAGTTTACCCAATTTACGTGAGAACTACGAGCAGTACGTC. Translating gives CASSLPNLRENYEQYV.

V and J are TRBV5-1 and TRBJ2-2; TRBD2 matches at 7 bases. J was trimmed by 1 base and V by 5 bases; bases with no gene match: 8. The CDR3 loop spans 16 amino acids. Germline V gives CDR1 SGHRS, CDR2 YFSETQ. The CDR3 DNA reads as TGCGCCAGCAGTTCAGAGACTAGCCTGAACACCGGGGAGCTGTTTTTT. Translating gives CASSSETSLNTGELFF.

This clonotype was found a few times. CDR3 region: CSARVGGDSFKNIQYF. The CDR3 DNA sequence: TGCAGTGCTAGAGTGGGGGGGGACAGCTTCAAAAACATTCAGTACTTC. This chain links TRBV20-1 with TRBJ2-4; D could derive from TRBD1 or TRBD2 (7 bases each). Trimming left V 1 base short and J 3 bases short, with 16 bases between. Germline lookup yields CDR1 DFQATT and CDR2 SNEGSKA (reference sequence). The CDR3 length is 16 residues.

The CDR3 spells CASSQDADPTYEQYF. As DNA, the CDR3 is TGCGCCAGCAGCCAAGATGCAGACCCCACCTACGAGCAGTACTTC. The J gene is TRBJ2-7, the V gene TRBV4-3; D ambiguous. This CDR3 has 15 residues. Per germline, CDR1 LGHNA and CDR2 YSLEER. V lost 0 bases, J lost 2 bases, and 11 bases lay in between.

This chain joins TRBV30 and TRBJ2-2, with D unresolved. The CDR3 covers 13 residues. Germline V gene sequence: CDR1 GTSNPN, CDR2 SVGIG (reference sequence). The V and J ends lost 0 bases and 5 bases respectively, with 7 bases between them. The CDR3 nucleotides read TGTGCCTGGAGTGTACTTGTGACCGGGGAGCTGTTTTTT. Translated: CAWSVLVTGELFF.